This T cell receptor (beta chain) stems from a study of healthy donors' naive CD4 and CD8 T cells. Germline assignment: CDR1 SEHNR and CDR2 FQNEAQ (reference sequence). The CDR3 is 13 residues long. Study-level results: CDR3 charge plus V and J genes appeared to account for about 13% of CD4/CD8 variance.

Starting from approximately 500 ng of total RNA, TCR libraries were made with linear amplification. TCRdb ran MiXCR on the reads and lists one entry per CDR3 protein. The sample lists roughly 200,000 distinct CDR3 sequences, over 60% seen once, with 2.3% in the top ten. A note on this clonotype: Antigen: not known. At one of its ends the junction is not consistent with the germline gene, which may arise from a read error.

This sequence was found in a pool of human donors in good health; the sample pools cells from several healthy donors. Sequencing used naive CD4+ and CD8+ T cells sorted from blood, pooled from several donors. The rearrangement uses TRBV7-9 and TRBJ2-7, with TRBD1 matching 8 bases. CDR3 sequence (DNA): TGTGCTAGCAGACACGGACAGGGCTACGAGCAGTACTTC. It is translated as CASRHGQGYEQYF.